This is a list of T cell receptor beta chains from one sample in a study of blood T cell repertoires in COVID-19. The data were produced by immunoSEQ multiplex PCR, yet TCRdb's version contains in-frame clones alone and is incomplete. This sample has some 150,000 clones; roughly 85% occur once, and the top ten carry about 4.1%. Sample: PBMCs or T cells enriched from blood (not recorded which). These receptors all stem from a man between 50 and 59 years old who had recovered from COVID-19. Each CDR3 is given with its conserved first and last residue. D genes are given only for firm matches. Not all rows give a size; the values are once, few, many and, for expanded clones, a class.

CDR3 DNA	CDR3 protein	V gene	J gene	D gene	clone size
TGTGCCACCAGTTCACGGGATTTTGGCACCGGGGAGCTGTTTTTT	CATSSRDFGTGELFF	TRBV24-1	TRBJ2-2	.	once
TGCAGCGTTGGCTCTGGGCTGGGTGGGGAGCTGTTTTTT	CSVGSGLGGELFF	TRBV29-1	TRBJ2-2	.	.
TGCGCCAGCACCGGACAGGAAAACACTGAAGCTTTCTTT	CASTGQENTEAFF	TRBV5-1	TRBJ1-1	TRBD1	.
TGTGCCAGCAGCGTAGGACAGGGGCTGGATAAACTGTTTTTT	CASSVGQGLDKLFF	TRBV7-9	TRBJ1-4	TRBD1	.
TGTGCCACCAGCAGAGATCGCAGCGGGACTAATGAAAAACTGTTTTTT	CATSRDRSGTNEKLFF	TRBV15	TRBJ1-4	.	once
TGCGCCAGCAGCTTGGCTCCCGGGGACAGGGCGTATGGCTACACCTTC	CASSLAPGDRAYGYTF	TRBV5-1	TRBJ1-2	TRBD1	.
TGTGCCAGCAGCTTGTCGACAGGATTTACTAGCACAGATACGCAGTATTTT	CASSLSTGFTSTDTQYF	TRBV5-6	TRBJ2-3	.	.
TGTGCCAGCCGTAGGGGGTGGCAAGAGACCCAGTACTTC	CASRRGWQETQYF	TRBV2	TRBJ2-5	.	.
TGTGCCACCAGTGACTCCAGGGGAACTGGAAACACCATATATTTT	CATSDSRGTGNTIYF	TRBV24-1	TRBJ1-3	.	once
TGTGCCAGCAGTTTATTCGCGTACTATAATTCACCCCTCCACTTT	CASSLFAYYNSPLHF	TRBV28	TRBJ1-6	.	.
TGCGCCAGCAGCCCAGGACAGGGGGCTAATTATGGCTACACCTTC	CASSPGQGANYGYTF	TRBV4-1	TRBJ1-2	TRBD1	.
TGTGCCAGCAGTAAAAGACAGGGCGACATCACTGAAGCTTTCTTT	CASSKRQGDITEAFF	TRBV6-6	TRBJ1-1	TRBD1	.
TGTGCCAGCTCACAAGAACAGGGTCTGAATCAGCCCCAGCATTTT	CASSQEQGLNQPQHF	TRBV18	TRBJ1-5	.	.